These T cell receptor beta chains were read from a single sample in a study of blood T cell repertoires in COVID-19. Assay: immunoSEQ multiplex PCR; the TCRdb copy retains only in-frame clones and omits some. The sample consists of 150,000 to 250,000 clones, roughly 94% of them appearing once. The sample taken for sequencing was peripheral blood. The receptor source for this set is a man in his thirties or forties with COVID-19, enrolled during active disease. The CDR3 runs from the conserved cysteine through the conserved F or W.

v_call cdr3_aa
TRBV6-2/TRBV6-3 CASSVRGAFGYTF
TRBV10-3 CAISEITGYQTNYGYTF
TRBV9 CASSVGQGPGNTIYF
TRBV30 CAAQGSGELFF
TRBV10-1 CASSPGLTYEQYF
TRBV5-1 CASSSGLAGSSYNEQFF
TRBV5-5 CASSLEPTRGKTQYF
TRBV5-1 CASSDNGGADTIYF
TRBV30 CAWSVQLAGSGELFF
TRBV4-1 CASSQDKGLTEAFF
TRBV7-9 CASSGQGPQETQYF
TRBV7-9 CASSLAQGSLTEAFF
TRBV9 CASSDRGDYGYTF
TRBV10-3 CATAAGGTNTGELFF
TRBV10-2 CASSESQAWQPQHF
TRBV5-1 CASSWGLAAYNEQFF
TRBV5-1 CASARSGGADTGELFF
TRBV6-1 CASSESVAGTDTQYF
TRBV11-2 CASSFGKGGGSYEQYF
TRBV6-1 CASSEGREAFF
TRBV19 CASSGTGGTGELFF
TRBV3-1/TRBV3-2 CASSPSGLARTDTQYF
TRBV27 CASSSRPRTGATNSPLHF
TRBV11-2 CASSPRLAGEPNTGELFF
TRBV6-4 CASSANSGANTGELFF
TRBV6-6 CASSYLLAVNYGYTF
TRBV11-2 CASSGTGFSGNTIYF
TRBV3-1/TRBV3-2 CASSRPGRAETQYF
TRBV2 CASSRTSDRVSNQPQHF
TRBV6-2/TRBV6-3 CASSLSGTSGGAYNEQFF
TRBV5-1 CASSLSQGEGYTF
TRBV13 CASSLGQGSTDTQYF
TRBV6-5 CASSWSGGAERDTQYF
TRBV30 CAWVRAGYEQYF
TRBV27 CASSLSADRGGNQPQHF
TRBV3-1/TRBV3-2 CASSPRTGKSYEQYF
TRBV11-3 CASSLRARAEGGTDTQYF
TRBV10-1 CASSEREADTQYF
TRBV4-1 CASSRTGTGGRNTGELFF
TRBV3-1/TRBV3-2 CASSRRTSGQQETQYF
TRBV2 CASSENSGGGGETQYF
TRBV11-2 CASSLIRGSTDTQYF
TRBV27 CASSDIRAREQFF
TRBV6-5 CATSFGTGSSPLHF
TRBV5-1 CASSFQGAYEQYF
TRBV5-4 CASSLPSGGSRYTGELFF
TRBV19 CASSGQGAYNEQFF
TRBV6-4 CASSVDSLTGRDTDTQYF
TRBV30 CAWSPNRGYSYNEQFF
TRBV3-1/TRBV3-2 CASSHRYSYNEQFF